This T cell receptor (beta chain) originates from a study of read filtering for tumor transcriptome and immune sequencing (dated by TCRdb to the early 2020s). For context, the study as a whole: The cohort consisted of about 17 male and approximately 15 female patients, with a mean age of around 60 years and an age range of roughly 47 to 90. Per sample, about 3.5 to 11 million TCR-region mapped reads were obtained with IR-seq, compared with only about 85 to 1273 with RNA-seq. After DNase treatment, whole-transcriptome libraries were prepared with the TruSeq RNA Access Library Prep Kit. Under revised international staging, eight or nine patients fell into R-ISS I, 15 or so into R-ISS II and 7 into R-ISS III. Using the same bone marrow samples, the study compared TCR repertoires obtained by targeted immune repertoire sequencing with those obtained by bulk whole-transcriptome sequencing. One of the main goals was to work out a read-filtering strategy for immune repertoire data, in particular whether clonotypes backed by only a single read should be removed.

Each patient had bone marrow sampled at the time of active disease. Ficoll-Hypaque density gradient centrifugation was used to isolate bone marrow mononuclear cells. To remove myeloma plasma cells, the cells were labeled with CD138 magnetic microbeads on a MACS separator, and CD138-negative cells were then collected by negative selection. Flow cytometry on an Attune NxT with CD138 antibodies was used to check the purity of the isolated cells. Total RNA was extracted using TRIzol reagent and was quantified on a NanoDrop spectrophotometer. Paired RNA-seq and IR-seq were performed on the CD138-negative bone marrow sample of each patient. The cysteine opens and the phenylalanine closes a CDR3 of 16 amino acids. Left in the record is the CDR3 DNA by itself, 48 bases read in frame from the first base. In the germline V gene, CDR1 corresponds to SGHVS and CDR2 to FNYEAQ. The germline V and J ends show losses of 0 bases and 2 bases respectively, and no gene match explains 4 bases of the junction.

Starting from 400 to 450 ng RNA, TCR libraries were constructed with the Immunoverse kit using molecular barcoded adaptors that cover the alpha/delta and beta/gamma chains. The same RNA used for transcriptome sequencing was used for TCR library preparation. An Illumina HiSeq 4000 with 2 x 150 cycles was used to sequence the TCR libraries. The study's processing was this. Using MiXCR, which included quality filtering and error correction, TCR reads were aligned to human V, D, J and C references and then assembled into CDR3 clonotypes. Clonotype counts and gene usage diversity were analyzed with the tcR package in R. For inspection of raw mapping reads, RNA-seq reads were mapped by STAR aligner version 2.5.3a onto GRCh37 of the human genome. To test how sequencing depth affects detected clonotypes, IR-seq fastq files were randomly downsampled with Seqtk 1.3. TCRdb reprocessed the public reads (quality trimming at Q25 with fastp, clone calling with MiXCR) and kept in-frame beta chains. Every entry covers one CDR3 protein and lists the most common genes and DNA from its rows. These V and J calls are TCRdb output, not the study's own analysis. In all, the sample holds more than 55,000 distinct CDR3 sequences, and less than 25% of those were seen once. The ten largest clones take up roughly 15% of the sample.

To note about this clonotype: Its recognized antigen is unknown. The sample holds no much larger clone one base away, and base qualities are not on file.

Overall study outcomes, separate from this receptor: The sorted CD138-negative fraction was a mixed bone marrow immune population, not purified T cells. In IR-seq, single-read clonotypes were roughly 82% of clonotypes but 3% to 4% of total reads; in RNA-seq they were roughly three quarters of clonotypes and less than 45% of reads. Compared with RNA-seq, IR-seq captured clonotypes at much higher depth and more reliably, and a smaller IR-seq throughput was enough to identify most shared clonotypes. Removing single-read clonotypes increased the correlation between IR-seq and RNA-seq shared clonotype proportions.

This receptor was obtained from a donor at least 40 years old with multiple myeloma. The receptor chain draws on TRBV7-6 and TRBJ1-2; TRBD1 matches 9 bases in the middle. Sequencing was performed on a population of CD138-negative cells sorted from bone marrow. The cell subset or site label, as the study defines it: bone marrow mononuclear cells depleted of CD138+ plasma/myeloma cells by negative magnetic selection. The CDR3 reads CASSLAGQGLNYGYTF. The sequenced DNA: TGTGCCAGCAGCTTAGCCGGACAGGGGCTAAACTATGGCTACACCTTC.